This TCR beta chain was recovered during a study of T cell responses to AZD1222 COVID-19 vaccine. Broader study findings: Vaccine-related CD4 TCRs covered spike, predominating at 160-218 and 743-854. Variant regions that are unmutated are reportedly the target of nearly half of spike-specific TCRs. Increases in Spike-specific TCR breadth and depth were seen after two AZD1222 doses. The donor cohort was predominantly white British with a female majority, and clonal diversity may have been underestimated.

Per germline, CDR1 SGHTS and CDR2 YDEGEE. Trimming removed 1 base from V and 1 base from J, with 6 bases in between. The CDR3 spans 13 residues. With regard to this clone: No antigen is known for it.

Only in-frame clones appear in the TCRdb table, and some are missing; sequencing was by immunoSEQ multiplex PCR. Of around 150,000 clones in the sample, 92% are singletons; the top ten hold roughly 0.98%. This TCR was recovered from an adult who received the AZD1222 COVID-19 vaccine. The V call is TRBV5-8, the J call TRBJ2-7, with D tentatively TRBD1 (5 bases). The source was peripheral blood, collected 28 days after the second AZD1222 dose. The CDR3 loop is CASSLQGSYEQYF. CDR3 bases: TGTGCCAGCAGCTTGCAGGGATCCTACGAGCAGTACTTC.